The entry below describes one T cell receptor beta chain. Its antigen remains unknown. This sample's time point: 2015-2016 season, 7 days after influenza vaccination. Before and after seasonal inactivated influenza vaccination, adults gave blood for sorting CD4 subsets for sequencing. TCRdb keeps only in-frame clones here, not all; method: immunoSEQ multiplex PCR. This sample has about 4,200 clones; approximately 82% occur once, and the top ten carry roughly 0.87%. This specimen belongs to a study of follicular helper T cells after annual influenza vaccination. Regarding the study as a whole: Day 7 ICOS+CD38+ clones later appeared mostly in ICOS-CD38- cTfh.

The origin of this receptor is an adult who received the influenza vaccine. This sample comprised CXCR5+ CD38- circulating T follicular helper cells from blood, obtained 7 days after influenza vaccination. The subset was: circulating Tfh, non-naive CD4+CXCR5+PD-1+ (ICOS+CD38+ or ICOS-CD38-).

This CDR3 is CSVATSFYNEQFF. The CDR3 DNA reads as TGCAGCGTTGCGACTTCTTTTTACAATGAGCAGTTCTTC. The chain joins TRBV29-1 to TRBJ2-1, with no clear D. Germline V CDR1 and CDR2: SQVTM, ANQGSEA. Trimming removed 4 bases from V and 4 bases from J, with 11 bases in between. This CDR3 region has 13 residues.